Following are 18 T cell receptor beta chains from one sample sequenced in a study of cytomegalovirus exposure and HLA in healthy donors. Sequencing was performed with immunoSEQ multiplex PCR; in TCRdb, only in-frame clones are kept and a portion is missing. The profile covers around 260,000 clones, with about 90% appearing a single time and approximately 3% taken by the ten largest. Source material: PBMCs. Receptors were obtained from a woman aged 25-40 years in good health and CMV-seronegative.

Only one count was recorded for this clone. J is TRBJ1-3 and V is TRBV6-1; D is unresolved. The length of the CDR3 is 13 residues. Looked up from germline, CDR1 is MNHNS and CDR2 is SASEGT. Deletions cut 3 bases from V and 5 bases from J, with 8 bases between. For the CDR3, the DNA is TGTGCCAGCAGTGACCCCAGGAGAAACACCATATATTTT. Translating gives CASSDPRRNTIYF.

This chain connects TRBV7-6 to TRBJ2-7; 11 bases are a match to TRBD1. CDR1 SGHVS and CDR2 FNYEAQ come from the germline V gene. Trimming removed 4 bases from V and 4 bases from J; junction bases left unmatched: 3. CDR3 size: 14 residues. CDR3 sequence: CASSSGQGVYEQYF. The CDR3 bases are TGTGCCAGCAGCTCGGGACAGGGGGTTTACGAGCAGTACTTC.

The V and J genes are TRBV5-1 and TRBJ1-1; D is uncertain. The CDR3 runs to 13 residues. Trimming removed 2 bases at V and 5 bases at J, with 10 bases between. Germline lookup yields CDR1 SGHRS and CDR2 YFSETQ. CDR3 amino acids: CASSFAPGTEAFF. The CDR3 DNA reads TGCGCCAGCAGCTTTGCCCCGGGAACTGAAGCTTTCTTT.

The chain recombines TRBV10-2 with TRBJ2-3; TRBD2 aligns across 13 bases. Germline CDR1 is WSHSY and CDR2 is SAAADI. V was clipped by 2 bases and J by 9 bases; unmatched bases: 8. This CDR3 comprises 16 residues. The CDR3 sequence: CASSETGLAGAGTQYF. The CDR3 DNA reads as TGCGCCAGCAGTGAGACAGGACTAGCGGGAGCAGGGACGCAGTATTTT.

The rearrangement uses TRBV6-1 and TRBJ2-5; 7 nucleotides match TRBD1. CDR3 length equals 18 residues. After removal of 2 bases from V and 0 bases from J, the junction contained 12 bases not matched to a gene. Per germline, CDR1 MNHNS and CDR2 SASEGT. CDR3 sequence (DNA): TGTGCCAGCAGTGAAACGGTCGTGGCAGGGGGATACCAAGAGACCCAGTACTTC. Encoded protein: CASSETVVAGGYQETQYF.

J is TRBJ2-1 and V is TRBV9, with TRBD2 matching 11 bases. CDR1 is SGDLS, CDR2 YYNGEE, per germline. The CDR3 runs 16 residues. The V and J ends lost 4 bases and 5 bases, in that order; junction bases with no gene match: 8. For the CDR3, the DNA is TGTGCCAGCAGCACAACGGGACTAGCGGAAAACAATGAGCAGTTCTTC. Translation: CASSTTGLAENNEQFF.

Only one count was recorded for this clone. The rearrangement joins TRBV7-8 to TRBJ2-5, with D perhaps matching TRBD2 (5 bases). Germline CDR1 is SGHVS and CDR2 is FQNEAQ. CDR3 length: 21 residues. Trimming took 5 bases from V and 2 from J, leaving 33 bases between them. CDR3 nucleotides: TGTGCCAGCAGCCCTGGACGGACCGCGTCTCGCCGAGGGCTCTCGCAAGAGACCCAGTACTTC. Amino acid sequence: CASSPGRTASRRGLSQETQYF.

The chain recombines TRBV23-1 with TRBJ2-2; TRBD2 matches 9 bases. TRBV23-1 has ORF status, its function being uncertain. The V segment lost 1 base and the J segment 1 base; nucleotides outside the gene matches: 16. CDR3 size: 21 residues. CDR3 DNA: TGCGCCAGCAGTCAATACTCCGACGGGCGGGAGGGCACTTGGAACACCGGGGAGCTGTTTTTT. This sequence encodes CASSQYSDGREGTWNTGELFF.

CDR3 sequence: CASSLAGRAVTGELFF. The CDR3 DNA reads as TGTGCCAGCAGCTTAGCCGGGAGGGCTGTCACCGGGGAGCTGTTTTTT. The chain couples TRBV13 to TRBJ2-2, with TRBD2 matching 8 bases. The CDR3 sequence is 16 residues long. V was pared by 1 base and J by 4 bases, with 5 bases of the junction left unmatched. CDR1 and CDR2 from the germline V gene are PRHDT and FYEKMQ (reference sequence).

The rearrangement joins TRBV21-1 to TRBJ1-2. TRBV21-1 is tagged as a pseudogene. This CDR3 comprises 16 residues. CDR3 loop: CASSKGGPGSYYGYTF. The DNA for the CDR3 is TGTGCCAGCAGCAAAGGGGGCCCAGGGAGTTACTATGGCTACACCTTC.

The chain uses TRBV4-3 and TRBJ2-2; D is unclear. V was trimmed by 0 bases and J by 5 bases, leaving 7 bases between them. This CDR3 comprises 14 residues. Germline-derived CDR1 and CDR2 are LGHNA and YSLEER. The CDR3 sequence is CASSQDSGTGELFF. CDR3 nucleotide sequence: TGCGCCAGCAGCCAAGATTCGGGTACCGGGGAGCTGTTTTTT.

The rearrangement joins TRBV4-3 to TRBJ2-2; 8 bases line up with TRBD1. The germline gives CDR1 LGHNA, CDR2 YSLEER. The ends lost 0 bases at V and 6 bases at J; junction bases unmatched: 6. The CDR3 runs 16 residues. CDR3 in DNA: TGCGCCAGCAGCCAAGATCCTCCAGGGGGCTCCGGGGAGCTGTTTTTT. Protein: CASSQDPPGGSGELFF.

This chain connects TRBV29-1 to TRBJ2-4; possibly TRBD2 for D (5 bases). Germline lookup yields CDR1 SQVTM and CDR2 ANQGSEA. Trimming took 3 bases from V and 8 from J, leaving 17 bases between them. CDR3 size: 14 residues. DNA for the CDR3: TGCAGCGTTGATCACGGCGGAGGTGGCGACATTCAGTACTTC. Its protein product is CSVDHGGGGDIQYF.

This clone was counted once. The rearrangement uses TRBV6-5 and TRBJ2-7; D unclear. The germline V gene has CDR1 MNHEY and CDR2 SVGAGI. This CDR3 comprises 12 residues. The V end lost 0 bases, the J end lost 9 bases, and 9 bases lay between the germline ends. Written as DNA, the CDR3 is TGTGCCAGCAGTTACTCTAGAGAAATGCAGTACTTC. Translating it yields CASSYSREMQYF.

The V call is TRBV7-2, the J call TRBJ2-1, with 8 nucleotides matching TRBD2. The CDR3 totals 18 residues. The germline CDR1 and CDR2 sequences are SGHTA and FQGNSA. Unmatched junction bases numbered 19, after V lost 6 bases and J lost 6 bases. CDR3 in DNA: TGTGCCAGCAGGTCGGAGGTACTAGCGGTGACCCTGGGCAATGAGCAGTTCTTC. Its translation is CASRSEVLAVTLGNEQFF.

This chain links TRBV29-1 with TRBJ2-3; 11 bases agree with TRBD2. Germline V gene data show CDR1 as SQVTM and CDR2 as ANQGSEA. The CDR3 totals 18 residues. The ends lost 5 bases at V and 1 base at J; junction bases unmatched: 14. The CDR3 sequence is CSVRLAGHTSGGTDTQYF. CDR3 DNA: TGCAGCGTTCGACTAGCGGGGCATACGTCTGGTGGCACAGATACGCAGTATTTT.

This clone has a handful of counts. The chain joins TRBV29-1 to TRBJ1-1; no clear D. Per germline, CDR1 SQVTM and CDR2 ANQGSEA. The length of the CDR3 is 10 residues. V shed 4 bases and J shed 7 bases, with 7 bases lying between them. As DNA, the CDR3 is TGCAGCGTTGCTCTGGGTGAAGCTTTCTTT. Translated: CSVALGEAFF.

The CDR3 loop reads CAIKGQGSFDEQYF. The DNA for the CDR3 is TGTGCCATCAAGGGACAGGGGTCATTTGACGAGCAGTACTTC. The chain carries TRBV10-3 and TRBJ2-7, with TRBD1 matching over 10 bases. The CDR3 runs 14 residues. Germline V gene lookup returns CDR1 ENHRY and CDR2 SYGVKD. V was pared by 7 bases and J by 5 bases, with 8 bases of the junction left unmatched.